This T cell receptor (beta chain) was sequenced for a study of somatic mutations in cytotoxic T cells in rheumatoid arthritis. Study-wide context: Right after diagnosis, and before any treatment had started, patient peripheral blood (almost 31 ml EDTA) was drawn.

This clone was observed once. Generated by immunoSEQ multiplex PCR, the TCRdb table keeps only in-frame clones and is missing some. The profile shows around 15,000 clones, about 72% of them singletons. CDR3 length: 13 residues. Sequenced material: CD8+ T cells sorted from blood. The sequence was obtained from an adult with rheumatoid arthritis. The genes are TRBV21-1 and TRBJ1-6; the table calls TRBD1, which could not be checked here. TRBV21-1 is termed a pseudogene. The CDR3 protein is CARDRGDNSPLHF. The CDR3 DNA reads TGTGCCAGGGACAGGGGTGACAATTCACCCCTCCACTTT.